Below are 24 T cell receptor beta chains sequenced from a single sample in a study of blood T cell repertoires in COVID-19. The table came from immunoSEQ multiplex PCR; TCRdb's copy has only in-frame clones and leaves some out. The sample lists 200,000 to 300,000 clones; 85% to 90% were seen once. The specimen was PBMCs or T cells enriched from blood (not recorded which). These TCRs come from a man in his forties or fifties who had been exposed to COVID-19.

The V gene is TRBV13, the J gene TRBJ1-4; D possibly corresponds to TRBD1 (6 bases). The CDR3 covers 17 residues. CDR1 and CDR2 (germline): PRHDT, FYEKMQ (reference sequence). V was shortened by 7 bases and J by 0 bases, with 18 bases between the two germline ends. CDR3 sequence: CASTDLAGGATNEKLFF. CDR3 sequence (DNA): TGTGCCAGCACCGACCTGGCGGGGGGCGCAACTAATGAAAAACTGTTTTTT.

The chain has TRBV9 and TRBJ2-1; the match to TRBD2 covers 11 bases. With 5 bases clipped from V and 8 bases from J, the junction kept 9 bases outside the gene matches. The CDR3 length is 15 residues. Per germline, CDR1 SGDLS and CDR2 YYNGEE. The CDR3 DNA reads TGTGCCAGCAGTGGTAGCGGGAGGGCGTCGGATGAGCAGTTCTTC. As protein: CASSGSGRASDEQFF.

There are many counts of this clone. The rearrangement uses TRBV6-5 and TRBJ2-3; D call uncertain. Trimming stripped 2 bases from V and 6 bases from J, with 12 bases between. Looked up from germline, CDR1 is MNHEY and CDR2 is SVGAGI. The length of the CDR3 is 14 residues. CDR3 nucleotides: TGTGCCAGCAGTTACAAGTTGGCTTCGGATACGCAGTATTTT. Translating gives CASSYKLASDTQYF.

The rearrangement links TRBV19 to TRBJ2-1; perhaps TRBD2 as D (5 bases). The CDR3 has 15 residues. V was trimmed by 3 bases and J by 11 bases, leaving 20 bases between them. CDR1 is LNHDA and CDR2 is SQIVND in the germline V gene (reference sequence). The CDR3 sequence is CASSMADLGSPKQFF. CDR3 bases: TGTGCCAGTAGTATGGCAGACTTGGGGAGCCCCAAGCAGTTCTTC.

The rearrangement uses TRBV15 and TRBJ1-5, with 12 bases matching TRBD1. From germline, CDR1 is LNHNV and CDR2 YYDKDF (reference sequence). Trimming cost V 5 bases and J 5 bases; bases outside gene matches: 7. The CDR3 extends over 16 amino acids. The CDR3 sequence: CATSGGQGAVYQPQHF. CDR3 in DNA: TGTGCCACCAGCGGGGGACAGGGGGCCGTCTATCAGCCCCAGCATTTT.

The chain employs TRBV29-1 and TRBJ2-7, with 7 nucleotides matching TRBD1. V lost 6 bases to trimming and J lost 0 bases; unmatched junction nucleotides: 8. The germline CDR1 and CDR2 sequences are SQVTM and ANQGSEA. This CDR3 contains 14 residues. Here the CDR3 reads CSVVPGTDSYEQYF. CDR3 DNA sequence: TGCAGCGTGGTTCCCGGGACAGACTCCTACGAGCAGTACTTC.

The V and J genes are TRBV29-1 and TRBJ1-6; D is possibly TRBD1 (5 bases). The length of the CDR3 is 12 residues. CDR1 is SQVTM, CDR2 ANQGSEA, per germline. The V and J ends lost 4 bases and 16 bases respectively, with 17 bases between them. The CDR3 spells CSVGIGQTALHF. The CDR3 DNA reads as TGCAGCGTTGGTATAGGACAAACGGCACTCCACTTT.

The chain recombines TRBV5-8 with TRBJ2-1; weak D call: TRBD1 (6 bases). Between the trimmed V and J ends, which lost 1 base and 3 bases, there was a span of 11 bases. The CDR3 totals 15 residues. The V gene's germline CDR1 is SGHTS and CDR2 YDEGEE. CDR3 bases: TGTGCCAGCAGCTTGTTGGGACAACACTACAATGAGCAGTTCTTC. Amino acid sequence: CASSLLGQHYNEQFF.

The genes are TRBV11-1 and TRBJ1-2; 7 nucleotides agree with TRBD1. Germline CDR1 is SGHAT and CDR2 is FQDESV (reference sequence). This CDR3 is built from 14 residues. V gave up 5 bases and J gave up 2 bases; unmatched junction bases: 5. CDR3 sequence (DNA): TGTGCCAGCAGCCGCCGGGACAGCAACTATGGCTACACCTTC. This translates into CASSRRDSNYGYTF.

This sequence joins TRBV6-1 and TRBJ2-3; TRBD1 is a possible D gene (7 bases). The V and J ends lost 3 bases and 5 bases respectively, with 15 bases between them. The CDR3 covers 15 residues. Germline lookup yields CDR1 MNHNS and CDR2 SASEGT. Here the CDR3 DNA reads TGTGCCAGCAGTGAGGGGTCAGGGGGAGGAGATACGCAGTATTTT. It translates to CASSEGSGGGDTQYF.

The chain links TRBV19 to TRBJ1-5; no definite D call. This CDR3 region has 18 residues. The germline V gene encodes CDR1 LNHDA and CDR2 SQIVND (reference sequence). Trimming stripped 2 bases from V and 0 bases from J, with 17 bases between. The chain's CDR3 is CASSISHAGVDSNQPQHF. The DNA of the CDR3 is TGTGCCAGTAGTATAAGTCACGCAGGTGTTGATAGCAATCAGCCCCAGCATTTT. The full variable domain, in which reference TRBV19 and TRBJ1-5 provide the parts outside the CDR3, is DGGITQSPKYLFRKEGQNVTLSCEQNLNHDAMYWYRQDPGQGLRLIYYSQIVNDFQKGDIAEGYSVSREKKESFPLTVTSAQKNPTAFYLCASSISHAGVDSNQPQHFGDGTRLSIL.

The V and J genes are TRBV18 and TRBJ1-4; a weak D match, TRBD1 (6 bases). Trimming stripped 2 bases from V and 3 bases from J, with 13 bases between. The CDR3 sequence is 16 residues long. Per the germline V gene, CDR1 is KGHSH and CDR2 is LQKENI. CDR3 region: CASSPRTGLPNEKLFF. CDR3 nucleotide sequence: TGTGCCAGCTCACCAAGAACAGGGCTTCCTAATGAAAAACTGTTTTTT.

V usage is TRBV5-1 and J usage is TRBJ2-4; 7 bases map to TRBD1. There are 14 residues in the CDR3. CDR1 and CDR2 (germline): SGHRS, YFSETQ. J was trimmed by 8 bases and V by 2 bases; bases with no gene match: 7. CDR3 nucleotides: TGCGCCAGCAGCTTCGGACAGGCTCAGGACATTCAGTACTTC. It is translated as CASSFGQAQDIQYF.

The chain carries TRBV28 and TRBJ1-5; tentative D call: TRBD1 (6 bases). Germline V gene data show CDR1 as MDHEN and CDR2 as SYDVKM. V shed 4 bases and J shed 3 bases, with 16 bases lying between them. There are 16 residues in the CDR3. CDR3 in amino acids: CASSSQRQGFNQPQHF. The DNA of the CDR3 is TGTGCCAGCAGTTCCCAGCGGCAGGGGTTCAATCAGCCCCAGCATTTT.

This clone appeared once. This rearrangement joins TRBV19 to TRBJ1-1; D might be TRBD1 (5 bases). V lost 4 bases and J lost 1, with 16 bases in between. CDR1 and CDR2 from the germline V gene are LNHDA and SQIVND (reference sequence). The CDR3 spans 16 residues. The CDR3 nucleotides read TGTGCCAGTAGTACGTCCCCGGCAGGGTGGAACACTGAAGCTTTCTTT. Encoded protein: CASSTSPAGWNTEAFF.

This clone was counted a single time. The rearrangement uses TRBV19 and TRBJ1-6; 7 nucleotides line up with TRBD1. The CDR3 covers 17 residues. The junction had 9 bases not matched to a gene; V was cut back by 1 base and J by 6 bases. Looked up from germline, CDR1 is LNHDA and CDR2 is SQIVND (reference sequence). The CDR3 nucleotides are TGTGCCAGTAGTATAGCCGGGACAGCTGGGAGTAATTCACCCCTCCACTTT. It yields the protein CASSIAGTAGSNSPLHF.

This chain joins TRBV19 and TRBJ1-4; D perhaps matches TRBD1 (5 bases). The ends were cut back, 5 bases at V and 3 bases at J, with 13 bases in the middle. The length of the CDR3 is 15 residues. The germline V gene has CDR1 LNHDA and CDR2 SQIVND (reference sequence). DNA of the CDR3: TGTGCCAGTAGTCCCCACGGGGGGGCTAATGAAAAACTGTTTTTT. Residues: CASSPHGGANEKLFF.

The chain employs TRBV18 and TRBJ2-1, with TRBD2 matching 10 bases. Germline V gives CDR1 KGHSH, CDR2 LQKENI. V was pared by 5 bases and J by 4 bases, with 5 bases of the junction left unmatched. This CDR3 region has 15 residues. Written as DNA, the CDR3 is TGTGCCAGCTCATGGTCTAGCGGGAGATACAATGAGCAGTTCTTC. It yields the protein CASSWSSGRYNEQFF. The whole variable domain, filled in from reference TRBV18 and TRBJ2-1, reads NAGVMQNPRHLVRRRGQEARLRCSPMKGHSHVYWYRQLPEEGLKFMVYLQKENIIDESGMPKERFSAEFPKEGPSILRIQQVVRGDSAAYFCASSWSSGRYNEQFFGPGTRLTVL.

This rearrangement joins TRBV27 to TRBJ1-2; D might be TRBD1 (5 bases). The CDR3 runs 14 residues. Per germline, CDR1 MNHEY and CDR2 SMNVEV (reference sequence). The V end lost 6 bases, the J end lost 2 bases, and 13 bases lay between the germline ends. The CDR3 spells CASSARQRNYGYTF. In DNA, the CDR3 is TGTGCCAGCAGCGCCCGACAGAGGAACTATGGCTACACCTTC.

This chain links TRBV12-5 with TRBJ2-1, with TRBD1 matching over 8 bases. J lost 4 bases, V lost 6 bases, and 5 bases had no gene match. The germline CDR1 and CDR2 sequences are LGHNT and FRNRAP. This CDR3 is 14 amino acids long. CDR3 nucleotides: TGTGCTAGTGGGGGACAGGCGATTTACAATGAGCAGTTCTTC. It codes for CASGGQAIYNEQFF.

The chain carries TRBV5-4 and TRBJ2-3; D gene ambiguous. V lost 4 bases and J 0 bases, leaving 15 bases between the germline ends. The CDR3 runs 16 residues. CDR1 is SGHNT, CDR2 YYREEE, per germline (reference sequence). The CDR3 DNA sequence: TGTGCCAGCAGCCCCTATCCTAACCCTAGCACAGATACGCAGTATTTT. Its protein product is CASSPYPNPSTDTQYF.

The gene calls are TRBV2 and TRBJ2-1; 14 bases match TRBD2. CDR3 size: 13 residues. V gave up 6 bases and J gave up 14 bases; unmatched junction bases: 6. Germline CDR1 and CDR2: SNHLY and FYNNEI. DNA for the CDR3: TGTGCCAGCAGGGGGACTAGCGGGGGAAGGGAGTTCTTC. This sequence encodes CASRGTSGGREFF.

The V and J genes are TRBV5-1 and TRBJ2-2; D is undetermined. Germline CDR1 is SGHRS and CDR2 is YFSETQ. The CDR3 has 14 amino acids. V was clipped by 4 bases and J by 2 bases, with 9 bases between them. The CDR3: CASSELYNTGELFF. CDR3 in DNA: TGCGCCAGCAGCGAACTCTACAACACCGGGGAGCTGTTTTTT. Full variable domain (missing parts from reference TRBV5-1 and TRBJ2-2): KAGVTQTPRYLIKTRGQQVTLSCSPISGHRSVSWYQQTPGQGLQFLFEYFSETQRNKGNFPGRFSGRQFSNSRSEMNVSTLELGDSALYLCASSELYNTGELFFGEGSRLTVL.

The chain employs TRBV11-2 and TRBJ2-1, with D possibly being TRBD1 (6 bases). Trimming pared 4 bases from V and 0 bases from J, leaving 10 bases between. Germline-derived CDR1 and CDR2 are SGHAT and FQNNGV. The CDR3 contains 15 residues. The CDR3 loop is CASSSTGSSYNEQFF. The CDR3 DNA follows: TGTGCCAGCAGCTCTACAGGGTCCTCCTACAATGAGCAGTTCTTC.